This is a list of T cell receptor beta chains from one sample in a study of PD-1 blockade in mismatch repair-deficient tumors. Assay: immunoSEQ multiplex PCR; the TCRdb copy retains only in-frame clones and omits some. This sample has under 95,000 clones, with around 85% found just once. Sequenced here: peripheral blood, sampled 12 weeks after starting pembrolizumab. The origin of the receptors is an adult with mismatch repair-deficient cancer. Each CDR3 is given with its conserved first and last residue. Fields, in order: clone size, D gene, CDR3 length, V gene, J gene, CDR3 protein, CDR3 DNA. The D gene is left open where the match is weak. Some rows have no size entry. The others give once, few or many, or a class for an expanded clone.

size: -; D: -; length: 13; V: TRBV11-2; J: TRBJ1-1; CDR3: CASSFYRGAEAFF; DNA: TGTGCCAGCAGCTTCTACCGGGGGGCTGAAGCTTTCTTT
size: -; D: -; length: 13; V: TRBV6-6; J: TRBJ1-1; CDR3: CASSYGTPAEAFF; DNA: TGTGCCAGCAGTTACGGGACTCCTGCTGAAGCTTTCTTT
size: -; D: -; length: 11; V: TRBV21-1; J: TRBJ1-3; CDR3: CAFCSGNTIYF; DNA: TGTGCGTTTTGCTCTGGAAACACCATATATTTT
size: -; D: TRBD1; length: 16; V: TRBV15; J: TRBJ1-2; CDR3: CATSRSRQGGVYGYTF; DNA: TGTGCCACCAGCAGGTCTCGACAGGGTGGGGTCTATGGCTACACCTTC
size: -; D: -; length: 14; V: TRBV6-5; J: TRBJ2-7; CDR3: CASTPLGAPYEQYF; DNA: TGTGCCAGCACCCCCCTCGGGGCGCCCTACGAGCAGTACTTC
size: -; D: -; length: 11; V: TRBV30; J: TRBJ2-1; CDR3: CAWSVLGEQFF; DNA: TGTGCCTGGAGTGTATTAGGAGAGCAGTTCTTC
size: -; D: TRBD2; length: 16; V: TRBV30; J: TRBJ2-5; CDR3: CAWGTSGTGYQETQYF; DNA: TGTGCCTGGGGGACTAGCGGGACGGGGTACCAAGAGACCCAGTACTTC
size: -; D: TRBD2; length: 16; V: TRBV9; J: TRBJ2-1; CDR3: CASSSGTSGASNEQFF; DNA: TGTGCCAGCAGCTCGGGGACTAGCGGGGCTTCGAATGAGCAGTTCTTC
size: -; D: -; length: 18; V: TRBV4-1; J: TRBJ2-2; CDR3: CASSQSYRSRTNTGELFF; DNA: TGCGCCAGCAGCCAGTCGTATCGCAGCCGAACGAACACCGGGGAGCTGTTTTTT
size: -; D: -; length: 13; V: TRBV2; J: TRBJ1-3; CDR3: CASREDSGNTIYF; DNA: TGTGCCAGCAGGGAAGACAGTGGAAACACCATATATTTT
size: -; D: -; length: 12; V: TRBV5-4; J: TRBJ2-4; CDR3: CASGTLGNIQYF; DNA: TGTGCCAGCGGGACTTTAGGAAACATTCAGTACTTC
size: -; D: TRBD1; length: 17; V: TRBV5-4; J: TRBJ2-1; CDR3: CASSNGGGTGVINEQFF; DNA: TGTGCCAGCAGCAATGGGGGCGGAACAGGGGTTATTAATGAGCAGTTCTTC
size: few; D: -; length: 15; V: TRBV7-9; J: TRBJ2-2; CDR3: CASSLRETNTGELFF; DNA: TGTGCCAGCAGCTTACGGGAGACGAACACCGGGGAGCTGTTTTTT
size: -; D: -; length: 17; V: TRBV4-1; J: TRBJ1-1; CDR3: CASSLRDSRASNTEAFF; DNA: TGCGCCAGCAGCCTAAGGGATTCCCGGGCTTCGAACACTGAAGCTTTCTTT
size: -; D: -; length: 13; V: TRBV7-3; J: TRBJ1-1; CDR3: CASSPLGVTEAFF; DNA: TGTGCCAGCAGCCCATTGGGGGTCACTGAAGCTTTCTTT
size: -; D: TRBD1; length: 15; V: TRBV10-3; J: TRBJ1-5; CDR3: CAISERSGGGQPQHF; DNA: TGTGCCATCAGTGAGAGGTCAGGGGGCGGCCAGCCCCAGCATTTT
size: -; D: -; length: 12; V: TRBV28; J: TRBJ2-7; CDR3: CASSLNTEEQYF; DNA: TGTGCCAGCAGTTTAAACACCGAAGAGCAGTACTTC